The 9 T cell receptor beta chains below come from one sample, sequenced in a study of T cell responses to AZD1222 COVID-19 vaccine. Generated by immunoSEQ multiplex PCR, the TCRdb table keeps only in-frame clones and is missing some. This table holds approximately 160,000 clones, roughly nine tenths found once. Sequencing used peripheral blood, obtained on day 0 of AZD1222 vaccination. These receptors were collected from an adult in good health.

This sequence joins TRBV7-2 and TRBJ2-7; TRBD2 agrees at 8 bases. Germline V CDR1 and CDR2: SGHTA, FQGNSA. The CDR3 totals 15 residues. The V gene end was trimmed by 3 bases and the J gene end by 7 bases; junction bases not matched to a gene: 11. CDR3 coding DNA: TGTGCCAGCAGCTTTGGAGTCGCGGGGGGCCGAGAGCAGTACTTC. Translating gives CASSFGVAGGREQYF.

V and J are TRBV28 and TRBJ1-5; the D gene is possibly TRBD1 (5 bases). V was shortened by 2 bases and J by 6 bases, with 8 bases between the two germline ends. The germline V gene has CDR1 MDHEN and CDR2 SYDVKM. The CDR3 spans 13 residues. CDR3 DNA sequence: TGTGCCAGCAGTTTACAGGGAGGTCAGCCCCAGCATTTT. It encodes CASSLQGGQPQHF.

This chain joins TRBV5-1 and TRBJ2-2; maybe TRBD1 (6 bases). With 0 bases removed from V and 2 bases from J, the gap between germline ends came to 11 bases. This CDR3 contains 16 residues. Germline loops: CDR1 SGHRS, CDR2 YFSETQ. The CDR3 bases are TGCGCCAGCAGCTTGGGAGCAGGGGCCAACACCGGGGAGCTGTTTTTT. Protein: CASSLGAGANTGELFF.

This chain joins TRBV7-2 and TRBJ2-1; the match to TRBD2 covers 7 bases. J gave up 6 bases and V 4 bases, and 9 bases lay outside the gene matches. This CDR3 comprises 15 residues. Per the germline V gene, CDR1 is SGHTA and CDR2 is FQGNSA. The CDR3 DNA reads as TGTGCCAGCAGCTCCCGGACTAGTCCGGTCAATGAGCAGTTCTTC. This encodes CASSSRTSPVNEQFF.

CDR3 bases: TGTGCCAGCAGTAACTCGGGACAGGGAGGACAGTACTTC. Amino acid sequence: CASSNSGQGGQYF. The chain couples TRBV7-9 to TRBJ2-7; TRBD1 matches 9 bases. CDR1 is SEHNR, CDR2 FQNEAQ, per germline (reference sequence). The CDR3 is 13 amino acids. The V segment lost 6 bases and the J segment 10 bases; nucleotides outside the gene matches: 10.

The gene calls are TRBV11-2 and TRBJ1-3; the D gene is possibly TRBD1 (6 bases). The germline CDR1 and CDR2 sequences are SGHAT and FQNNGV. Between the trimmed V and J ends, which lost 4 bases and 2 bases, there was a span of 12 bases. This CDR3 region has 15 residues. The DNA of the CDR3 is TGTGCCAGCAGCTCTGACAGGACCCCTGGAAACACCATATATTTT. This sequence encodes CASSSDRTPGNTIYF.

The chain carries TRBV6-5 and TRBJ1-2; 10 bases are a match to TRBD1. Germline trimming cut 7 bases from V and 4 bases from J; bases unmatched to any gene: 6. Germline V gives CDR1 MNHEY, CDR2 SVGAGI. The CDR3 is 14 residues long. The CDR3 loop is CASNRGQGVYGYTF. As DNA, the CDR3 is TGTGCCAGCAATAGAGGACAGGGGGTCTATGGCTACACCTTC.

The chain couples TRBV19 to TRBJ1-5; 7 nucleotides align to TRBD1. The V and J ends lost 5 bases and 3 bases, in that order; junction bases with no gene match: 7. This CDR3 region has 15 residues. The V gene's germline CDR1 is LNHDA and CDR2 SQIVND (reference sequence). This CDR3 reads CASSARTGYNQPQHF. CDR3 nucleotides: TGTGCCAGTAGTGCCCGGACAGGATACAATCAGCCCCAGCATTTT.

The chain uses TRBV19 and TRBJ1-2; D is unclear. This CDR3 spans 16 amino acids. Germline CDR1 LNHDA, CDR2 SQIVND (reference sequence). The V gene lost 0 bases and the J gene lost 4 bases, with 15 bases spanning the gap. The CDR3 coding sequence is TGTGCCAGTAGTATAGATAAGGGAAGCTACGTCTATGGCTACACCTTC. Translated, it gives CASSIDKGSYVYGYTF.